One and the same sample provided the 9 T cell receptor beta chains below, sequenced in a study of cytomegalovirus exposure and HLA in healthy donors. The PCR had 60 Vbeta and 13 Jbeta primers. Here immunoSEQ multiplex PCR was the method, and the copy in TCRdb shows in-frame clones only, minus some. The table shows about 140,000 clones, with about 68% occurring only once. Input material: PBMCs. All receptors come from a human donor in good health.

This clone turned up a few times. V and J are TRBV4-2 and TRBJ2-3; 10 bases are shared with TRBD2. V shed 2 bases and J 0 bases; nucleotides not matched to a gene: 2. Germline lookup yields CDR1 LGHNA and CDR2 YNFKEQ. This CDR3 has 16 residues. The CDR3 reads CASSQSTSGSTDTQYF. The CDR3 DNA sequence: TGTGCCAGCAGCCAATCGACTAGCGGGAGCACAGATACGCAGTATTTT.

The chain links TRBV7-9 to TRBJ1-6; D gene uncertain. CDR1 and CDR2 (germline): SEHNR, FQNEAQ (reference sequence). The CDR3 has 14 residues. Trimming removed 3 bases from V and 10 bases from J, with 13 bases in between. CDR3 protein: CASSFGERYSPLHF. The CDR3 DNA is TGTGCCAGCAGCTTTGGAGAACGATACTCACCCCTCCACTTT.

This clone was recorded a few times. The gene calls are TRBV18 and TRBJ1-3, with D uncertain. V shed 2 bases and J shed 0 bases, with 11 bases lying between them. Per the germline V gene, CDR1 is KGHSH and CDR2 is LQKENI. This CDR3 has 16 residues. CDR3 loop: CASSPTAAVSGNTIYF. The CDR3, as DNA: TGTGCCAGCTCACCAACGGCAGCGGTCTCTGGAAACACCATATATTTT.

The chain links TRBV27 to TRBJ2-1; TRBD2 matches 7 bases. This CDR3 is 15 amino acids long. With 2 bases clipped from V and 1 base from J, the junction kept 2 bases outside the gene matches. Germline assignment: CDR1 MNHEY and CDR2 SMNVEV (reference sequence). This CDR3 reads CASSLGGSSYNEQFF. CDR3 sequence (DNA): TGTGCCAGCAGTTTAGGCGGGAGTTCCTACAATGAGCAGTTCTTC.

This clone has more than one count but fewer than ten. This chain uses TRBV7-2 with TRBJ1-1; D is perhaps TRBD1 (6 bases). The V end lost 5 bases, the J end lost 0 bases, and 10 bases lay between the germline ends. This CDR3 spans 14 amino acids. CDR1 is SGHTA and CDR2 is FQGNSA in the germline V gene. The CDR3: CASSAQGLNTEAFF. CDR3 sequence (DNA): TGTGCCAGCAGCGCACAGGGTCTGAACACTGAAGCTTTCTTT.

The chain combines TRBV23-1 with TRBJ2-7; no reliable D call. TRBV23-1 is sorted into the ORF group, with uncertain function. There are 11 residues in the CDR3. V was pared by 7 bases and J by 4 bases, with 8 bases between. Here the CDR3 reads CASILNYEQYF. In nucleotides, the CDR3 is TGCGCCAGCATCCTTAATTACGAGCAGTACTTC.

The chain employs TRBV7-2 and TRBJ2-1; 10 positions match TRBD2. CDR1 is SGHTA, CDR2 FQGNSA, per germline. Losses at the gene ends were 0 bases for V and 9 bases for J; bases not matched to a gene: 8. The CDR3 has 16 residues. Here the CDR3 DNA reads TGTGCCAGCAGCTTAGCCCTAGCGGGAGTTAGAGGTGAGCAGTTCTTC. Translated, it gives CASSLALAGVRGEQFF. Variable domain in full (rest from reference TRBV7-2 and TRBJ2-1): GAGVSQSPSNKVTEKGKDVELRCDPISGHTALYWYRQSLGQGLEFLIYFQGNSAPDKSGLPSDRFSAERTGGSVSTLTIQRTQQEDSAVYLCASSLALAGVRGEQFFGPGTRLTVL.

As DNA, the CDR3 is TGTGCCAGCAAGCTAGCGGGAGGGCCGGGGGAGCTGTTTTTT. Translated: CASKLAGGPGELFF. The gene calls are TRBV2 and TRBJ2-2; 12 bases fit TRBD2. Germline V gene lookup returns CDR1 SNHLY and CDR2 FYNNEI. J gave up 8 bases and V 7 bases, and 5 bases lay outside the gene matches. The CDR3 sequence is 14 residues long. Filled out from reference TRBV2 and TRBJ2-2, the complete variable domain reads EPEVTQTPSHQVTQMGQEVILRCVPISNHLYFYWYRQILGQKVEFLVSFYNNEISEKSEIFDDQFSVERPDGSNFTLKIRSTKLEDSAMYFCASKLAGGPGELFFGEGSRLTVL.

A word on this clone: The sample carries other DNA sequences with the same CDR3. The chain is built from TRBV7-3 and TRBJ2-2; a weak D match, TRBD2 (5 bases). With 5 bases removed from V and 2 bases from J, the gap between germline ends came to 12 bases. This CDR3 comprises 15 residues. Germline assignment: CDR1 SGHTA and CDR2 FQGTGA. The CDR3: CASSLTSGNTGELFF. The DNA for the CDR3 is TGTGCCAGCAGCCTTACAAGCGGAAACACCGGGGAGCTGTTTTTT. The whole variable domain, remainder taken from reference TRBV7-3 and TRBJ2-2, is GAGVSQTPSNKVTEKGKYVELRCDPISGHTALYWYRQSLGQGPEFLIYFQGTGAADDSGLPNDRFFAVRPEGSVSTLKIQRTERGDSAVYLCASSLTSGNTGELFFGEGSRLTVL.